The next 29 T cell receptor beta chains were all read from a single sample in a study of shared clonotypes between healthy human individuals. Only in-frame clones appear in the TCRdb table, and some are missing; sequencing was by immunoSEQ multiplex PCR. This sample has roughly 2.5 million clones, with about 92% found just once. Specimen: naive CD4+ T cells sorted from blood. The subset denotes: CD45RA+ positively selected. All receptors come from a man aged 18 to 35 in good health.

This chain uses TRBV5-4 with TRBJ1-2; 7 nucleotides match TRBD1. The CDR3 is made up of 13 amino acids. Germline-derived CDR1 and CDR2 are SGHNT and YYREEE (reference sequence). J gave up 7 bases and V 3 bases, and 6 bases lay outside the gene matches. CDR3 DNA sequence: TGTGCCAGCAGCTCCACAGGGGCCGGTGGCTACACCTTC. Protein: CASSSTGAGGYTF. Using reference TRBV5-4 and TRBJ1-2 for the parts outside the CDR3, the full variable domain is ETGVTQSPTHLIKTRGQQVTLRCSSQSGHNTVSWYQQALGQGPQFIFQYYREEENGRGNFPPRFSGLQFPNYSSELNVNALELDDSALYLCASSSTGAGGYTFGSGTRLTVV.

This clone was counted a single time. The same CDR3 arises from other DNA sequences in this sample as well. This chain links TRBV6-5 with TRBJ1-2, with D uncertain. V was clipped by 0 bases and J by 2 bases, with 4 bases between them. The CDR3 runs 13 residues. Germline V gene sequence: CDR1 MNHEY, CDR2 SVGAGI. The CDR3 here is CASSYSRNYGYTF. The DNA of the CDR3 is TGTGCCAGCAGTTACTCGCGAAACTATGGCTACACCTTC.

The chain carries TRBV28 and TRBJ2-5; maybe TRBD1 (6 bases). Trimming removed 4 bases at V and 2 bases at J, with 14 bases between. This CDR3 spans 15 amino acids. The germline V gene encodes CDR1 MDHEN and CDR2 SYDVKM. The CDR3 nucleotides read TGTGCCAGCAGTTCACAGGGCCCGTCTCAAGAGACCCAGTACTTC. This encodes CASSSQGPSQETQYF.

The chain joins TRBV10-3 to TRBJ2-3; TRBD2 aligns across 11 bases. Looked up from germline, CDR1 is ENHRY and CDR2 is SYGVKD. Trimming at V came to 2 bases and at J to 6 bases, leaving 7 bases not matched to a gene. The CDR3 totals 16 residues. CDR3 in DNA: TGTGCCATCAGTGAGGGGACTAGCGGTACCTGGGATACGCAGTATTTT. Translation gives CAISEGTSGTWDTQYF.

The V and J genes are TRBV30 and TRBJ2-7; D is uncertain. The V and J ends lost 3 bases and 0 bases respectively, with 12 bases between them. The CDR3 sequence is 14 residues long. Germline assignment: CDR1 GTSNPN and CDR2 SVGIG (reference sequence). The CDR3 nucleotides are TGTGCCTGGAGGACGAACTCGGGCTCCTACGAGCAGTACTTC. Its translation is CAWRTNSGSYEQYF.

This clone was detected only once. The identical CDR3 is also encoded by other nucleotide sequences in the sample. J is TRBJ2-2 and V is TRBV18; 8 bases match TRBD1. J was trimmed by 1 base and V by 1 base; bases with no gene match: 2. CDR1 is KGHSH and CDR2 is LQKENI in the germline V gene. There are 16 residues in the CDR3. The CDR3 DNA reads as TGTGCCAGCTCACCACGCGGGACAGGGAACACCGGGGAGCTGTTTTTT. Protein product: CASSPRGTGNTGELFF.

V and J are TRBV2 and TRBJ1-6, with a possible D match to TRBD1 (5 bases). The CDR3 runs to 14 residues. Germline-derived CDR1 and CDR2 are SNHLY and FYNNEI. V gave up 5 bases and J gave up 6 bases, with 11 bases separating them. DNA of the CDR3: TGTGCCAGCAGTCTGGCAGGGACTAATTCACCCCTCCACTTT. Protein: CASSLAGTNSPLHF.

The chain employs TRBV6-5 and TRBJ2-3; D is unresolved. Per the germline V gene, CDR1 is MNHEY and CDR2 is SVGAGI. With 8 bases removed from V and 2 bases from J, the gap between germline ends came to 5 bases. This CDR3 contains 11 residues. CDR3 nucleotides: TGTGCCAGCCGACTCACAGATACGCAGTATTTT. It yields the protein CASRLTDTQYF.

The chain couples TRBV30 to TRBJ2-7; possibly TRBD2 for D (6 bases). This CDR3 is built from 13 residues. The V end was cut by 0 bases, the J end by 5 bases, with 11 bases between. Germline CDR1 and CDR2: GTSNPN and SVGIG (reference sequence). In DNA, the CDR3 is TGTGCCTGGAGTGTACATGGGGGGAACGAGCAGTACTTC. This translates into CAWSVHGGNEQYF. Drawing the rest from reference TRBV30 and TRBJ2-7, the complete variable domain is SQTIHQWPATLVQPVGSPLSLECTVEGTSNPNLYWYRQAAGRGLQLLFYSVGIGQISSEVPQNLSASRPQDRQFILSSKKLLLSDSGFYLCAWSVHGGNEQYFGPGTRLTVT.

The chain employs TRBV7-2 and TRBJ2-7; D gene ambiguous. The germline V and J ends were trimmed by 1 base and 7 bases, with 14 bases remaining between them. The CDR3 runs 14 residues. Germline assignment: CDR1 SGHTA and CDR2 FQGNSA. CDR3 sequence: CASSLGQALGEQYF. The DNA of the CDR3 is TGTGCCAGCAGCTTAGGGCAGGCTTTAGGGGAGCAGTACTTC.

The V gene is TRBV6-1, the J gene TRBJ1-1, with D tentatively TRBD1 (5 bases). The length of the CDR3 is 15 residues. Between the trimmed V and J ends, which lost 1 base and 5 bases, there was a span of 14 bases. CDR1 and CDR2 from the germline V gene are MNHNS and SASEGT. CDR3 sequence reads: CASSEGWGIRTEAFF. CDR3 coding DNA: TGTGCCAGCAGTGAAGGTTGGGGGATCCGGACTGAAGCTTTCTTT.

The CDR3 reads CSAWGPESSYEQYF. Written as DNA, the CDR3 is TGCAGCGCCTGGGGGCCGGAGAGCTCCTACGAGCAGTACTTC. This chain uses TRBV29-1 with TRBJ2-7; D is possibly TRBD1 (6 bases). The CDR3 consists of 14 residues. The V gene lost 7 bases and the J gene lost 0 bases, with 16 bases spanning the gap. The germline V gene encodes CDR1 SQVTM and CDR2 ANQGSEA.

The chain couples TRBV28 to TRBJ2-7; possible D gene TRBD2, 6 bases. This CDR3 region has 14 residues. The germline gives CDR1 MDHEN, CDR2 SYDVKM. V shed 6 bases and J shed 5 bases, with 17 bases lying between them. The DNA for the CDR3 is TGTGCCAGCAGAAGGGACTCTATAGCGGACGAGCAGTACTTC. Its translation: CASRRDSIADEQYF.

The genes are TRBV15 and TRBJ1-4; TRBD1 is a possible D gene (5 bases). V lost 1 base and J lost 4, with 10 bases in between. Germline CDR1 reads LNHNV; CDR2 reads YYDKDF (reference sequence). The CDR3 length is 15 residues. The CDR3 is CATSRGGAFNEKLFF. CDR3 DNA: TGTGCCACCAGCAGAGGAGGGGCGTTTAATGAAAAACTGTTTTTT.

A word on this clone: Other DNA sequences in the sample encode the same CDR3. The CDR3 loop is CASSPGQGVREQYF. DNA of the CDR3: TGCGCCAGCAGCCCGGGACAGGGGGTTAGGGAGCAGTACTTC. This rearrangement joins TRBV5-1 to TRBJ2-7, with TRBD1 matching 11 bases. CDR1 SGHRS and CDR2 YFSETQ come from the germline V gene. CDR3 length equals 14 residues. V lost 4 bases, J lost 7 bases, and 7 bases stayed unmatched.

This chain connects TRBV30 to TRBJ2-5; 9 bases map to TRBD2. The CDR3 loop spans 14 amino acids. With V trimmed by 5 bases and J by 3 bases, 7 bases remained unmatched. The germline V gene encodes CDR1 GTSNPN and CDR2 SVGIG (reference sequence). For the CDR3, the DNA is TGTGCCTGGGGGACCCGGACTAGCGAAGAGACCCAGTACTTC. This codes for CAWGTRTSEETQYF.

This clone was detected only once. The rearrangement uses TRBV5-1 and TRBJ2-1; 7 nucleotides align to TRBD1. Germline CDR1 reads SGHRS; CDR2 reads YFSETQ. Trimming took 4 bases from V and 5 from J; bases not matched to a gene: 9. This CDR3 is 15 amino acids long. The CDR3 loop is CASSPTGQEHNEQFF. CDR3 nucleotide sequence: TGCGCCAGCAGCCCTACCGGACAGGAGCACAATGAGCAGTTCTTC.

V and J are TRBV9 and TRBJ2-2; a possible D gene is TRBD1 (5 bases). Germline lookup yields CDR1 SGDLS and CDR2 YYNGEE. The CDR3 consists of 19 residues. V lost 2 bases and J lost 0, with 20 bases in between. The CDR3: CASSVVPTPGYANTGELFF. The CDR3 nucleotides read TGTGCCAGCAGCGTCGTCCCCACCCCAGGGTATGCGAACACCGGGGAGCTGTTTTTT.

This clone came up once. This chain uses TRBV7-9 with TRBJ1-3; possibly TRBD1 for D (6 bases). V was clipped by 5 bases and J by 0 bases, with 20 bases between them. The CDR3 spans 18 residues. Per germline, CDR1 SEHNR and CDR2 FQNEAQ (reference sequence). CDR3 bases: TGTGCCAGCAGCCGATCAGGGGTGGGCGCCAACTCTGGAAACACCATATATTTT. Encoded protein: CASSRSGVGANSGNTIYF.

With respect to this clone: The sample has other DNA sequences that encode this CDR3 too. V and J are TRBV9 and TRBJ2-1; tentative D call: TRBD1 (5 bases). This CDR3 has 15 amino acids. The V and J ends lost 0 bases and 2 bases respectively, with 9 bases between them. The germline CDR1 and CDR2 sequences are SGDLS and YYNGEE. This CDR3 reads CASSVGQGTYNEQFF. The CDR3 DNA reads as TGTGCCAGCAGCGTAGGCCAGGGCACCTACAATGAGCAGTTCTTC.

This clone was counted a single time. The chain recombines TRBV5-4 with TRBJ2-2; D gene ambiguous. Germline V gene sequence: CDR1 SGHNT, CDR2 YYREEE (reference sequence). Between the trimmed V and J ends, which lost 4 bases and 1 base, there was a span of 8 bases. The length of the CDR3 is 14 residues. The CDR3 is CASSRTENTGELFF. The CDR3 DNA reads TGTGCCAGCAGCCGGACGGAGAACACCGGGGAGCTGTTTTTT.

V and J are TRBV2 and TRBJ2-1; D is perhaps TRBD2 (6 bases). The V and J ends lost 5 bases and 2 bases respectively, with 10 bases between them. This CDR3 spans 14 amino acids. From germline, CDR1 is SNHLY and CDR2 FYNNEI. The CDR3 reads CASSPGETYNEQFF. The CDR3 DNA sequence: TGTGCCAGCAGTCCGGGAGAAACCTACAATGAGCAGTTCTTC. The full variable domain, with the rest looked up from reference TRBV2 and TRBJ2-1, is EPEVTQTPSHQVTQMGQEVILRCVPISNHLYFYWYRQILGQKVEFLVSFYNNEISEKSEIFDDQFSVERPDGSNFTLKIRSTKLEDSAMYFCASSPGETYNEQFFGPGTRLTVL.

The chain joins TRBV10-3 to TRBJ2-3, with 8 bases lining up with TRBD2. Germline V lookup: CDR1 ENHRY, CDR2 SYGVKD. The CDR3 totals 18 residues. Germline trimming cut 0 bases from V and 5 bases from J; bases unmatched to any gene: 13. CDR3 nucleotide sequence: TGTGCCATCAGTGAGTCAGGGGAGAGCGGGGGTACCCTAGATACGCAGTATTTT. Amino acids: CAISESGESGGTLDTQYF.

CDR3 sequence (DNA): TGTGCCACCAGCGGGTCCCTAGGGACAGGGGAGACCCAGTACTTC. Translation: CATSGSLGTGETQYF. This rearrangement joins TRBV15 to TRBJ2-5; the match to TRBD1 covers 9 bases. The CDR3 is made up of 15 amino acids. V lost 5 bases, J lost 5 bases, and 9 bases stayed unmatched. Germline values: CDR1 LNHNV, CDR2 YYDKDF (reference sequence).

V and J are TRBV5-1 and TRBJ2-5; the match to TRBD1 covers 10 bases. Gene TRBJ2-7 matches the end of the DNA better, so the J call may be wrong. The CDR3 sequence is 16 residues long. Looked up from germline, CDR1 is SGHRS and CDR2 is YFSETQ. CDR3 coding DNA: TGCGCCAGCAGCCCACGGACCGGGACAGGGGCCTACGAGCAGTACTTC. It yields the protein CASSPRTGTGAYEQYF.

The CDR3 here is CASRPGLAATGELFF. CDR3 bases: TGTGCCAGCAGACCGGGACTAGCGGCCACCGGGGAGCTGTTTTTT. The chain employs TRBV6-5 and TRBJ2-2; 11 nucleotides align to TRBD2. The CDR3 runs to 15 residues. Trimming at V came to 6 bases and at J to 4 bases, leaving 4 bases not matched to a gene. Germline loops: CDR1 MNHEY, CDR2 SVGAGI.

CDR3 amino acids: CASSIKGGGGHEQYF. The CDR3 DNA reads as TGTGCCAGTAGTATAAAAGGCGGGGGCGGCCACGAGCAGTACTTC. The rearrangement joins TRBV19 to TRBJ2-7, with a weak D call TRBD2 (7 bases). The CDR3 sequence is 15 residues long. V lost 2 bases and J lost 5, with 16 bases in between. The germline CDR1 and CDR2 sequences are LNHDA and SQIVND (reference sequence). Drawing the rest from reference TRBV19 and TRBJ2-7, the complete variable domain is DGGITQSPKYLFRKEGQNVTLSCEQNLNHDAMYWYRQDPGQGLRLIYYSQIVNDFQKGDIAEGYSVSREKKESFPLTVTSAQKNPTAFYLCASSIKGGGGHEQYFGPGTRLTVT.

The rearrangement links TRBV7-8 to TRBJ2-6; 8 positions match TRBD1. The CDR3 has 18 amino acids. V lost 1 base to trimming and J lost 0 bases; unmatched junction nucleotides: 5. CDR1 and CDR2 from the germline V gene are SGHVS and FQNEAQ. The CDR3 nucleotides read TGTGCCAGCAGCTTAGTTTTGGGACAGGTCTCTGGGGCCAACGTCCTGACTTTC. This codes for CASSLVLGQVSGANVLTF.

This clone appeared a single time. The sample contains more than one DNA sequence encoding this CDR3. This chain connects TRBV18 to TRBJ2-2; 10 nucleotides line up with TRBD1. The trim removed 3 bases at V and 5 bases at J, leaving 3 bases unmatched. The length of the CDR3 is 15 residues. Germline V lookup: CDR1 KGHSH, CDR2 LQKENI. The CDR3, as DNA: TGTGCCAGCTCACCCCCGGGACAGGGGACCGGGGAGCTGTTTTTT. This translates into CASSPPGQGTGELFF. The full variable domain, in which reference TRBV18 and TRBJ2-2 provide the parts outside the CDR3, is NAGVMQNPRHLVRRRGQEARLRCSPMKGHSHVYWYRQLPEEGLKFMVYLQKENIIDESGMPKERFSAEFPKEGPSILRIQQVVRGDSAAYFCASSPPGQGTGELFFGEGSRLTVL.